This is a list of T cell receptor beta chains from one sample in a study of blood T cell repertoires in COVID-19. Assay: immunoSEQ multiplex PCR; the TCRdb copy retains only in-frame clones and omits some. The profile shows roughly 50,000 clones, 75% to 90% of them singletons. Sequencing input: peripheral blood. These receptors originate from an older woman with acute or convalescent COVID-19. The CDR3 runs from the conserved cysteine through the conserved F or W. A D gene is named only where the DNA matches it firmly. The listing skips clone size in some rows; elsewhere it reads once, few, many or a size class.

D,J,size,V,DNA,CDR3
-,TRBJ2-6,-,TRBV7-9,TGTGCCAGCAGCTTCTCCAGCTCTGGGGCCAACGTCCTGACTTTC,CASSFSSSGANVLTF
-,TRBJ1-6,few,TRBV7-9,TGTGCCAGCAGCTTAGGACAGAGCTCCTATAATTCACCCCTCCACTTT,CASSLGQSSYNSPLHF
-,TRBJ2-2,-,TRBV18,TGTGCCAGCAAACAGGGCCAGAACACCGGGGAGCTGTTTTTT,CASKQGQNTGELFF
-,TRBJ1-5,-,TRBV6-1,TGTGCCAGCAGTGAACAAATCGGGTATCAGCCCCAGCATTTT,CASSEQIGYQPQHF
TRBD2,TRBJ2-7,once,TRBV5-6,TGTGCCAGCAGAGAGACTAGCGGGAGGGGAGAGCAGTACTTC,CASRETSGRGEQYF
TRBD2,TRBJ2-1,-,TRBV9,TGTGCCAGCAGCGGAGGCCCCGGGACTAGGGTGACTAATGAGCAGTTCTTC,CASSGGPGTRVTNEQFF
TRBD2,TRBJ2-1,-,TRBV28,TGTGCCAGCAGTGATAGCGGGAGATTGGGGAATGAGCAGTTCTTC,CASSDSGRLGNEQFF
TRBD1,TRBJ1-5,few,TRBV30,TGTGCCTGGAGTCTCGGGACAGGGGATGGGGATCAGCCCCAGCATTTT,CAWSLGTGDGDQPQHF
-,TRBJ2-7,-,TRBV5-4,TGTGCCAGCAGCTCAAGGGACACCGCCTCCTACGAGCAGTACTTC,CASSSRDTASYEQYF
-,TRBJ1-1,-,TRBV19,TGTGCCAGTAGTACCCTAAAAGGATTTCGGGACACTGAAGCTTTCTTT,CASSTLKGFRDTEAFF
-,TRBJ2-7,-,TRBV30,TGTGCCTGGGGAACGAAGGGGGTCCCCCGCTCCTACGAGCAGTACTTC,CAWGTKGVPRSYEQYF
-,TRBJ2-7,-,TRBV3-1/TRBV3-2,TGTGCCAGCAGCGACCCGGGGACCTACGAGCAGTACTTC,CASSDPGTYEQYF
-,TRBJ2-3,-,TRBV29-1,TGCAGCGTTATTCTCTTCTGGGCCCCAGATACGCAGTATTTT,CSVILFWAPDTQYF
-,TRBJ2-7,-,TRBV11-1,TGTGCCAGCAGCTTAGGGACCTACGGACTCGAGCAGTACTTC,CASSLGTYGLEQYF
-,TRBJ1-3,-,TRBV7-2,TGTGCCAGCAGCTTCCGCGGAGGAAACACCATATATTTT,CASSFRGGNTIYF
-,TRBJ2-1,-,TRBV5-1,TGCGCCAGCAGCTTGGGAGTGGCAGGGGACAATGAGCAGTTCTTC,CASSLGVAGDNEQFF
-,TRBJ1-2,-,TRBV15,TGTGCCACCAGCAGAGATCTCAGGCGTCAGGATGGCTACACCTTC,CATSRDLRRQDGYTF
-,TRBJ2-3,-,TRBV2,TGTGCCAGCAGTGAAGCATTCCTAGGGCAGTATTTT,CASSEAFLGQYF
TRBD1,TRBJ1-2,-,TRBV2,TGTGCCAGCAGCTATAGGACAGGGGGAAATGGCTACACCTTC,CASSYRTGGNGYTF
-,TRBJ2-5,once,TRBV6-5,TGTGCCAGCAGGGGCGAAGAGACCCAGTACTTC,CASRGEETQYF
-,TRBJ2-6,-,TRBV27,TGTGCCAGCAGTTTGACGGGCGGCAGGGGATACTCTGGGGCCAACGTCCTGACTTTC,CASSLTGGRGYSGANVLTF
-,TRBJ2-5,-,TRBV5-4,TGTGCCAGCAGCTTGTCACAGGGTCGTGAAGAGACCCAGTACTTC,CASSLSQGREETQYF
TRBD2,TRBJ2-7,-,TRBV5-1,TGCGCCAGCAGCTTGACTAGCGGGAAACTGGGCGAGCAGTACTTC,CASSLTSGKLGEQYF
-,TRBJ1-2,-,TRBV7-2,TGTGCCAGCAGCTTAACAGGAGGGTTGGACTATGGCTACACCTTC,CASSLTGGLDYGYTF
TRBD1,TRBJ1-5,-,TRBV27,TGTGCCAGCAGTCAGGGGGGAGCTCTAAATCAGCCCCAGCATTTT,CASSQGGALNQPQHF
-,TRBJ2-6,-,TRBV5-1,TGCGCCAGCAGCTCGACTCAGACCCAAAGCTCTGGGGCCAACGTCCTGACTTTC,CASSSTQTQSSGANVLTF
-,TRBJ2-5,-,TRBV7-2,TGTGCCAGCAGCCCCGGACACCGCCAAGAGACCCAGTACTTC,CASSPGHRQETQYF
TRBD1,TRBJ1-4,once,TRBV5-1,TGCGCCAGCAGCTTATTCGGGACAGGCGATAATGAAAAACTGTTTTTT,CASSLFGTGDNEKLFF
TRBD2,TRBJ2-1,-,TRBV4-2,TGTGCCAGCAGCCAAGAGGTGGGCGGGGGAACGTACAATGAGCAGTTCTTC,CASSQEVGGGTYNEQFF
TRBD1,TRBJ1-2,once,TRBV30,TGTGCCTGGAGTCACGAGGACAGGGGAGCTAACTATGGCTACACCTTC,CAWSHEDRGANYGYTF
-,TRBJ1-4,-,TRBV30,TGTGCCTGGGGCATCGGGGGGCGCGATGAAAAACTGTTTTTT,CAWGIGGRDEKLFF
TRBD1,TRBJ1-3,few,TRBV30,TGTGCCTGGAGTCACGGGACAGATAGAAACACCATATATTTT,CAWSHGTDRNTIYF
-,TRBJ1-2,-,TRBV7-3,TGTGCCAGCAGCCAAACGCCGGGGGGAGCTAACTATGGCTACACCTTC,CASSQTPGGANYGYTF
-,TRBJ1-1,-,TRBV5-1,TGCGCCAGCATGCTGGGGAGGGGTAACACTGAAGCTTTCTTT,CASMLGRGNTEAFF
TRBD1,TRBJ2-2,-,TRBV5-1,TGCGCCAGCAGCTTGGCCGGGACAGGGATCACCGGGGAGCTGTTTTTT,CASSLAGTGITGELFF
TRBD1,TRBJ2-7,-,TRBV28,TGTGCCAGCAGTTTCTCACCAACTAGACAGGGGTCATTCTACGAGCAGTACTTC,CASSFSPTRQGSFYEQYF
-,TRBJ2-3,-,TRBV18,TGTGCCAGCTCACCTGCGACGGGAAGCACAGATACGCAGTATTTT,CASSPATGSTDTQYF
TRBD1,TRBJ1-4,-,TRBV2,TGTGCCAGCAGCGGGGACAGGGGAGCAACTAATGAAAAACTGTTTTTT,CASSGDRGATNEKLFF
-,TRBJ2-1,-,TRBV15,TGTGCCACCAGCAGATTAACAACCCAGCGGACGAGCTCCTACAATGAGCAGTTCTTC,CATSRLTTQRTSSYNEQFF
TRBD2,TRBJ2-7,-,TRBV30,TGTGCCTGGAGTCAGACTAGCGGGAGGGACGAGCAGTACTTC,CAWSQTSGRDEQYF
-,TRBJ2-4,-,TRBV7-2,TGTGCCAGCAGCTTTCGGACAGCCCAGTACTTC,CASSFRTAQYF
-,TRBJ1-1,few,TRBV2,TGTGCCAGCAACAGACCGGGACAGAACACTGAAGCTTTCTTT,CASNRPGQNTEAFF
TRBD1,TRBJ1-1,-,TRBV4-1,TGCGCCAGCAGCCCCCCGGACAGGGGGATCACTGAAGCTTTCTTT,CASSPPDRGITEAFF
-,TRBJ2-1,few,TRBV18,TGTGCCAGCTCACGTTCACCAAGATACTATGAGCAGTTCTTC,CASSRSPRYYEQFF